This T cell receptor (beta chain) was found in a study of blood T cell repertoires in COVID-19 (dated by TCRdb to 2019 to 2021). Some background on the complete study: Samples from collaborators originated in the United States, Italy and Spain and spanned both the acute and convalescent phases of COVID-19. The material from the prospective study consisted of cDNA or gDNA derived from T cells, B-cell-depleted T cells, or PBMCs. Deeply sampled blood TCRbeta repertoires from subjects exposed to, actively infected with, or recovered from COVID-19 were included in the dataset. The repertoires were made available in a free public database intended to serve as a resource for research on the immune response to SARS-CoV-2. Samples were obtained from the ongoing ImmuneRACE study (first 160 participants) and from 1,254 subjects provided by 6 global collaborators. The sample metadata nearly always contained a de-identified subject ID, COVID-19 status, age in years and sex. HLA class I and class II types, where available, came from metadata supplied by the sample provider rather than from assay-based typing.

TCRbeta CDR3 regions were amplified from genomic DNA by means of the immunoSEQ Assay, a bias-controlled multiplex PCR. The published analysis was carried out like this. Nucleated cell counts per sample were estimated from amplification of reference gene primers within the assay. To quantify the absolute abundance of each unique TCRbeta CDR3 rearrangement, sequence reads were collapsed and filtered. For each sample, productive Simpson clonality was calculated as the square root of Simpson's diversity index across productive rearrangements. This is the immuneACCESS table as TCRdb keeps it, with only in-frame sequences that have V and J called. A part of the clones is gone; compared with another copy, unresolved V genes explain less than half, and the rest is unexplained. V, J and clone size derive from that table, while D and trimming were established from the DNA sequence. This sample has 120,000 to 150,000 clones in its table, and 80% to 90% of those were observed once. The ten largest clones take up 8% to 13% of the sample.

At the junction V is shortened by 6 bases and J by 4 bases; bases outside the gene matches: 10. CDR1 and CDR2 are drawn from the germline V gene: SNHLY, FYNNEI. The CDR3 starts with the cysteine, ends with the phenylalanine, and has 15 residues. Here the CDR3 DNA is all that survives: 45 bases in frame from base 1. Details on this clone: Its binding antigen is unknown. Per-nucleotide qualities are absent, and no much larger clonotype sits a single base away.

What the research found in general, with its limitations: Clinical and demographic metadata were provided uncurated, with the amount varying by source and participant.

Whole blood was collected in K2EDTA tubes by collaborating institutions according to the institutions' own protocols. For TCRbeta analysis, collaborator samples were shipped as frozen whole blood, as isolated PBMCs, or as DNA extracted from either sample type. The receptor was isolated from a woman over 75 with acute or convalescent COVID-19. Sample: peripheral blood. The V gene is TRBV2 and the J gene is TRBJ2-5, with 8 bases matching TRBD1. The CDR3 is CASRRQGQLGETQYF. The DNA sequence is TGTGCCAGCAGGAGACAGGGGCAACTAGGAGAGACCCAGTACTTC. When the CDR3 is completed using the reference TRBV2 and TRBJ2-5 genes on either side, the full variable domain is EPEVTQTPSHQVTQMGQEVILRCVPISNHLYFYWYRQILGQKVEFLVSFYNNEISEKSEIFDDQFSVERPDGSNFTLKIRSTKLEDSAMYFCASRRQGQLGETQYFGPGTRLLVL.